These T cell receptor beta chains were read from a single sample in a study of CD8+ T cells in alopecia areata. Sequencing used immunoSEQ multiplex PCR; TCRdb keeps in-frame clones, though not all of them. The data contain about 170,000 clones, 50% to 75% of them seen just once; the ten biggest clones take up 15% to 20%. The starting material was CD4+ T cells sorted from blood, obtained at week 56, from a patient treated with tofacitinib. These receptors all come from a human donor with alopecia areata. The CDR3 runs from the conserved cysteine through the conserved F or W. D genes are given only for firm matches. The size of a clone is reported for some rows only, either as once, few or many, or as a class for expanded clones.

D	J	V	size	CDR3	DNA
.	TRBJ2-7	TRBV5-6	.	CASSRNRAGYEQYF	TGTGCCAGCAGCAGAAACCGGGCGGGCTACGAGCAGTACTTC
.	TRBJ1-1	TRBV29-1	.	CSVEGFTVGAFF	TGCAGCGTTGAAGGGTTCACGGTAGGAGCTTTCTTT
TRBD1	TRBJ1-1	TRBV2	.	CASSSGGQKAFF	TGTGCCAGCAGCTCTGGGGGACAGAAAGCTTTCTTT
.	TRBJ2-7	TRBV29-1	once	CSVGDNISYEQYF	TGCAGCGTTGGCGACAACATCTCCTACGAGCAGTACTTC
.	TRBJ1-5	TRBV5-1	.	CASSLERNQPQHF	TGCGCCAGCAGCTTGGAACGTAATCAGCCCCAGCATTTT
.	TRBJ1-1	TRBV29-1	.	CSVLGLMNTEAFF	TGCAGCGTTCTTGGTCTTATGAACACTGAAGCTTTCTTT
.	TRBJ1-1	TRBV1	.	CTSPTPIRQTTEAFF	TGCACCAGCCCAACCCCCATCCGACAGACCACTGAAGCTTTCTTT
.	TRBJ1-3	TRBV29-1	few	CSVGVSGNTIYF	TGCAGCGTTGGGGTTTCTGGAAACACCATATATTTT
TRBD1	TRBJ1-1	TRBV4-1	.	CASSQVPGGETEAFF	TGCGCCAGCAGCCAAGTACCAGGGGGCGAAACTGAAGCTTTCTTT
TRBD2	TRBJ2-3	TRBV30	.	CAYRAGGPDTQYF	TGTGCCTATCGAGCGGGGGGACCAGATACGCAGTATTTT
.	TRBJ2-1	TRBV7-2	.	CASSFGPNNEQFF	TGTGCCAGCAGCTTTGGCCCAAATAATGAGCAGTTCTTC
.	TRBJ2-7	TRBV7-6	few	CASSFDSAYEQYF	TGTGCCAGCAGCTTTGACAGTGCCTACGAGCAGTACTTC
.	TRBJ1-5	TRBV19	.	CATNREDQPQHF	TGTGCCACAAACAGGGAGGATCAGCCCCAGCATTTT
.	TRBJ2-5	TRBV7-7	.	CASSLGRTAQETQYF	TGTGCTAGCAGCTTAGGAAGGACTGCTCAAGAGACCCAGTACTTC
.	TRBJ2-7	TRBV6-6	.	CASSVRQGSRYF	TGTGCCAGCAGTGTTCGTCAGGGAAGTCGGTACTTC
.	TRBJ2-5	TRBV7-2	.	CASSPGFGTQYF	TGTGCCAGCAGCCCCGGTTTTGGGACCCAGTACTTC
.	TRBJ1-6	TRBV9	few	CASSVAANSPLHF	TGTGCCAGCAGCGTAGCCGCTAATTCACCCCTCCACTTT
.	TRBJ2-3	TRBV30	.	CAWSNRERGTQYF	TGTGCCTGGAGTAACAGGGAGCGGGGTACGCAGTATTTT
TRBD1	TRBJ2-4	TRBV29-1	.	CSAAGTERNIQYF	TGCAGCGCTGCCGGGACAGAGAGAAACATTCAGTACTTC
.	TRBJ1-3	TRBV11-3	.	CASSFMRTSGNTIYF	TGTGCCAGCAGCTTCATGAGGACCTCTGGAAACACCATATATTTT
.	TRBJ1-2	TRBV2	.	CASKPWEYGYTF	TGTGCCAGCAAGCCCTGGGAATATGGCTACACCTTC
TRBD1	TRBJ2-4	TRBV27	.	CASSSPSTGAQNIQYF	TGTGCCAGCAGTTCCCCCTCCACAGGGGCCCAGAACATTCAGTACTTC
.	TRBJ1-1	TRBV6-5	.	CASSARGAGREQAFF	TGTGCCAGCAGTGCCCGTGGGGCAGGCCGGGAACAAGCTTTCTTT
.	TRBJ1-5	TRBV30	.	CAWSVQFNQPQHF	TGTGCCTGGAGTGTACAGTTCAATCAGCCCCAGCATTTT
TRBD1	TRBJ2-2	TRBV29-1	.	CSVRTGGTGELFF	TGCAGCGTCAGGACAGGGGGGACCGGGGAGCTGTTTTTT
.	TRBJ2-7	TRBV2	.	CASSESVGGQYF	TGTGCCAGCAGTGAGTCCGTCGGGGGGCAGTACTTC
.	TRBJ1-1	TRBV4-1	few	CASRQLSYTEAFF	TGCGCCAGCAGACAGCTTTCTTACACTGAAGCTTTCTTT
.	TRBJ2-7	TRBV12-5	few	CASGLGFSVIYEQYF	TGTGCTAGTGGTTTGGGCTTCTCAGTGATCTACGAGCAGTACTTC
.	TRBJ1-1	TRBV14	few	CASSPGGTWQAFF	TGTGCCAGCAGCCCTGGGGGTACCTGGCAAGCTTTCTTT
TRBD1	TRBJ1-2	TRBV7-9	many	CASSPADRPGYTF	TGTGCCAGCAGCCCCGCGGACAGGCCTGGCTACACCTTC
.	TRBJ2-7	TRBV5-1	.	CASSLEGISYEQYF	TGCGCCAGCAGCTTGGAGGGGATCTCCTACGAGCAGTACTTC